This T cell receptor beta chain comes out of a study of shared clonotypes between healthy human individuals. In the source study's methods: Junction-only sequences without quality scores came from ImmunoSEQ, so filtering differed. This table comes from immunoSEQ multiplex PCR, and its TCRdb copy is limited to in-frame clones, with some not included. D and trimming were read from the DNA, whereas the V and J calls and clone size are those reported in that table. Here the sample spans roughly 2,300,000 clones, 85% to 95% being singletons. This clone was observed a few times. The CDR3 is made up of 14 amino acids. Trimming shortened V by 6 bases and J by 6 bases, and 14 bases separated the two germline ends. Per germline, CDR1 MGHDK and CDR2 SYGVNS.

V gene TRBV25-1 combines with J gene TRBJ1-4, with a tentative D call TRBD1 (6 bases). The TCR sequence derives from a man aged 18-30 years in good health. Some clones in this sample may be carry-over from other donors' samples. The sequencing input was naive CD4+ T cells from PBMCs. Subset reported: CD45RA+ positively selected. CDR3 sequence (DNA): TGTGCCAGCAGGACCACAGGGCTGGATGAAAAACTGTTTTTT. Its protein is CASRTTGLDEKLFF.